The TCR beta chain described here comes from a study of identical twins. Points from the study as a whole: Possibly, invariant MAIT and iNKT cells partly confounded zero-insertion analyses.

This clonotype was picked up many times. Antigen unknown. A universal primer site was created by template switching, with the cDNA bearing unique molecular identifiers. MiXCR, applied by TCRdb to the 5' RACE reads, yields one record per CDR3 protein. The table lists 350,000 or so distinct CDR3 sequences, roughly an eighth of them singletons. CDR3 length: 15 residues. V dropped 0 bases and J dropped 5 bases, with 14 bases sitting between them. Germline lookup yields CDR1 SGHKS and CDR2 YYEKEE (reference sequence). Everyone who donated was a healthy Caucasian. This sample also belongs to another study, concerning yellow fever vaccine responses in identical twins.

The sequence came from a woman aged 18-30 years in good health. The sequencing input was CD8+ T cells sorted from blood. J is TRBJ2-5 and V is TRBV5-5; D perhaps matches TRBD2 (5 bases). The CDR3 bases are TGTGCCAGCAGCTTGGGGCTAGCCCTAAGGGAGACCCAGTACTTC. Protein product: CASSLGLALRETQYF. The full variable domain, completed using reference TRBV5-5 and TRBJ2-5, is DAGVTQSPTHLIKTRGQQVTLRCSPISGHKSVSWYQQVLGQGPQFIFQYYEKEERGRGNFPDRFSARQFPNYSSELNVNALLLGDSALYLCASSLGLALRETQYFGPGTRLLVL.